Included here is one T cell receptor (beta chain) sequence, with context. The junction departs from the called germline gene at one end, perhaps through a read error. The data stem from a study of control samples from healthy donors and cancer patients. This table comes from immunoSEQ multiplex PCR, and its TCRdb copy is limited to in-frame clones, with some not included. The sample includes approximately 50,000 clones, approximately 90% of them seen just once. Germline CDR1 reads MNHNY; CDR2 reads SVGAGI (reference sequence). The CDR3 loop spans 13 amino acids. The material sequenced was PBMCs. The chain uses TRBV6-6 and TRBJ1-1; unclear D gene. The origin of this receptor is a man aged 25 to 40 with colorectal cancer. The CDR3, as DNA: TGTGCCAGCAGCCTCGGCGAGAACGCTGAAGCTTTCTTT. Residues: CASSLGENAEAFF.